These 32 T cell receptor beta chains were all obtained from the same sample, sequenced in a study of cytomegalovirus exposure and HLA in healthy donors. The PCR made use of 60 Vbeta and 13 Jbeta primers. Clones were read by immunoSEQ multiplex PCR, and TCRdb kept only the in-frame ones, dropping some. The table lists 54,000 or so clones, 70% of them singletons, with approximately 19% in the top ten. The source material was PBMCs. These receptors came from an older woman in good health and CMV-seropositive.

The gene calls are TRBV9 and TRBJ2-7, with TRBD2 matching over 7 bases. CDR1 SGDLS and CDR2 YYNGEE come from the germline V gene. The CDR3 totals 14 residues. V lost 1 base to trimming and J lost 5 bases; unmatched junction nucleotides: 6. The CDR3 DNA reads TGTGCCAGCAGCGTATGGACTAGTCCCCACGAGCAGTACTTC. Its protein is CASSVWTSPHEQYF.

The chain employs TRBV11-3 and TRBJ1-1; TRBD1 matches 7 bases. With 4 bases clipped from V and 6 bases from J, the junction kept 5 bases outside the gene matches. The CDR3 has 13 residues. Germline CDR1 is SGHNT and CDR2 is YENEEA. CDR3 amino acids: CASSSFQGAEAFF. As DNA, the CDR3 is TGTGCCAGCAGCTCCTTCCAGGGGGCTGAAGCTTTCTTT.

The chain employs TRBV19 and TRBJ1-1; D remains ambiguous. Germline CDR1 and CDR2: LNHDA and SQIVND (reference sequence). V lost 3 bases, J lost 3 bases, and 5 bases lay in between. The CDR3 has 12 residues. This chain's CDR3 is CASSMGYTEAFF. In DNA form, the CDR3 reads TGTGCCAGTAGTATGGGCTACACTGAAGCTTTCTTT.

Points on this clone: A read error may account for a junction end that differs from germline. The chain recombines TRBV7-9 with TRBJ2-1; the match to TRBD1 covers 7 bases. This CDR3 has 17 amino acids. Germline loops: CDR1 SEHNR, CDR2 FQNEAQ (reference sequence). CDR3 amino acids: CSSSTLLGTESYNEQFF. The CDR3 DNA reads TGTTCCAGCAGCACCCTCCTCGGGACAGAATCCTACAATGAGCAGTTCTTC.

V is TRBV9 and J is TRBJ1-4, with D maybe TRBD1 (5 bases). CDR1 and CDR2 from the germline V gene are SGDLS and YYNGEE. The V and J ends lost 0 bases and 7 bases respectively, with 16 bases between them. The CDR3 has 16 residues. CDR3: CASSVDPGRGVEKLFF. The CDR3 region has the DNA TGTGCCAGCAGCGTAGACCCAGGGCGGGGGGTTGAAAAACTGTTTTTT.

The chain links TRBV7-3 to TRBJ1-1; D not certain. The germline V gene encodes CDR1 SGHTA and CDR2 FQGTGA. The length of the CDR3 is 14 residues. Trimming shortened V by 2 bases and J by 5 bases, and 12 bases separated the two germline ends. This CDR3 reads CASSLEGTGTEAFF. CDR3 DNA: TGTGCCAGCAGCTTAGAAGGTACGGGGACTGAAGCTTTCTTT.

This clone was detected only a few times. CDR3 DNA: TGCGCCAGCAGCGCAGGGTCGCTAATGAACACTGAAGCTTTCTTT. Translating it yields CASSAGSLMNTEAFF. The chain couples TRBV5-1 to TRBJ1-1; the D gene is possibly TRBD1 (5 bases). This CDR3 spans 15 amino acids. Trimming shortened V by 4 bases and J by 0 bases, and 13 bases separated the two germline ends. The germline gives CDR1 SGHRS, CDR2 YFSETQ.

V is TRBV5-6 and J is TRBJ2-1, with TRBD2 identical over 12 bases. Germline CDR1 and CDR2: SGHDT and YYEEEE. The CDR3 is made up of 17 amino acids. The V segment lost 2 bases and the J segment 7 bases; nucleotides outside the gene matches: 10. CDR3 sequence reads: CASSFVASGGAGNEQFF. DNA for the CDR3: TGTGCCAGCAGCTTCGTGGCTAGCGGGGGGGCCGGGAATGAGCAGTTCTTC.

This chain uses TRBV27 with TRBJ2-2; no reliable D call. Germline loops: CDR1 MNHEY, CDR2 SMNVEV (reference sequence). Deletions cut 7 bases from V and 2 bases from J, with 8 bases between. CDR3 length equals 13 residues. The DNA of the CDR3 is TGTGCCAGCACGTCTTCTAACACCGGGGAGCTGTTTTTT. It yields the protein CASTSSNTGELFF.

V usage is TRBV5-6 and J usage is TRBJ2-7, with TRBD1 matching 9 bases. The germline CDR1 and CDR2 sequences are SGHDT and YYEEEE. The junction had 16 bases not matched to a gene; V was cut back by 3 bases and J by 0 bases. The CDR3 has 19 amino acids. The CDR3 coding sequence is TGTGCCAGCAGCTCAACAGGGGGCATTGGCGGGGAGAGCTCCTACGAGCAGTACTTC. It encodes CASSSTGGIGGESSYEQYF.

The CDR3 coding sequence is TGCGCCAGCAGCCAAGATCCGGACAGGGACGTCTCTGGAAACACCATATATTTT. This codes for CASSQDPDRDVSGNTIYF. The V call is TRBV4-1, the J call TRBJ1-3; TRBD1 matches 8 bases. Germline-derived CDR1 and CDR2 are MGHRA and YSYEKL. V lost 0 bases, J lost 0 bases, and 7 bases stayed unmatched. The CDR3 contains 18 residues.

This chain uses TRBV6-1 with TRBJ1-5; 8 positions match TRBD1. CDR1 and CDR2 (germline): MNHNS, SASEGT. This CDR3 region has 13 residues. V trimming: 4 bases; J trimming: 6 bases; junction bases outside the gene matches: 2. The CDR3 spells CASSGTGSQPQHF. CDR3 in DNA: TGTGCCAGCAGTGGGACAGGGAGTCAGCCCCAGCATTTT.

The chain recombines TRBV9 with TRBJ2-3, with 8 positions matching TRBD1. Germline V gene sequence: CDR1 SGDLS, CDR2 YYNGEE. Trimming at V came to 4 bases and at J to 0 bases, leaving 10 bases not matched to a gene. The CDR3 has 17 amino acids. The CDR3 DNA follows: TGTGCCAGCAGCTTCGGACAGGGCTTTATCAGCACAGATACGCAGTATTTT. It is translated as CASSFGQGFISTDTQYF.

Notes on this clone: The sample has other DNA sequences that encode this CDR3 too. The chain couples TRBV7-9 to TRBJ2-5, with D perhaps matching TRBD1 (5 bases). The germline CDR1 and CDR2 sequences are SEHNR and FQNEAQ (reference sequence). CDR3 length equals 14 residues. The V gene lost 3 bases and the J gene lost 1 base, with 9 bases spanning the gap. Here the CDR3 DNA reads TGTGCCAGCAGCTTGAGGACACTCCAAGAGACCCAGTACTTC. The encoded protein is CASSLRTLQETQYF.

CDR3 sequence (DNA): TGTGCCAGCAGCCCCTACGGACAGCTGGAGACCCAGTACTTC. Translation: CASSPYGQLETQYF. The chain employs TRBV28 and TRBJ2-5; maybe TRBD1 (6 bases). CDR3 size: 14 residues. From germline, CDR1 is MDHEN and CDR2 SYDVKM. Trimming removed 6 bases at V and 5 bases at J, with 16 bases between.

V is TRBV10-3 and J is TRBJ2-7; TRBD2 matches at 12 bases. The CDR3 covers 15 residues. Germline V lookup: CDR1 ENHRY, CDR2 SYGVKD. J gave up 3 bases and V 10 bases, and 10 bases lay outside the gene matches. The CDR3 region has the DNA TGTGCCACCTTAGGACTAGCGGGGAAGGGCTACGAGCAGTACTTC. Translation: CATLGLAGKGYEQYF.

The J gene is TRBJ2-1, the V gene TRBV5-6, with a possible D match to TRBD2 (6 bases). The germline gives CDR1 SGHDT, CDR2 YYEEEE. This CDR3 comprises 16 residues. V lost 4 bases and J lost 0, with 14 bases in between. The CDR3 is CASSPKAGFSYNEQFF. CDR3 coding DNA: TGTGCCAGCAGCCCAAAGGCGGGGTTCTCCTACAATGAGCAGTTCTTC.

This chain joins TRBV27 and TRBJ2-1; 7 bases line up with TRBD2. Germline V gene data show CDR1 as MNHEY and CDR2 as SMNVEV (reference sequence). The trim removed 6 bases at V and 6 bases at J, leaving 5 bases unmatched. This CDR3 comprises 13 residues. This chain's CDR3 is CASRLGLVNEQFF. As DNA, the CDR3 is TGTGCCAGCAGGCTCGGACTAGTCAATGAGCAGTTCTTC.

This clone has just a few counts. The chain employs TRBV7-2 and TRBJ1-1, with a weak D call TRBD1 (5 bases). The V gene's germline CDR1 is SGHTA and CDR2 FQGNSA. V lost 3 bases and J 5 bases, leaving 10 bases between the germline ends. The CDR3 runs 13 residues. The CDR3 loop is CASSLGGMTEAFF. CDR3 sequence (DNA): TGTGCCAGCAGCTTGGGGGGGATGACTGAAGCTTTCTTT.

The chain uses TRBV29-1 and TRBJ1-1; 7 positions agree with TRBD1. V lost 4 bases, J lost 0 bases, and 11 bases stayed unmatched. Germline lookup yields CDR1 SQVTM and CDR2 ANQGSEA. The CDR3 has 16 residues. As DNA, the CDR3 is TGCAGCGTTGTAAGTTCGGGACAGACGCTGAACACTGAAGCTTTCTTT. Its protein is CSVVSSGQTLNTEAFF. The full variable domain, rest sourced from reference TRBV29-1 and TRBJ1-1, is SAVISQKPSRDICQRGTSLTIQCQVDSQVTMMFWYRQQPGQSLTLIATANQGSEATYESGFVIDKFPISRPNLTFSTLTVSNMSPEDSSIYLCSVVSSGQTLNTEAFFGQGTRLTVV.

The chain couples TRBV4-2 to TRBJ2-7, with D possibly being TRBD1 (6 bases). Germline V gene lookup returns CDR1 LGHNA and CDR2 YNFKEQ. This CDR3 region has 15 residues. V dropped 0 bases and J dropped 6 bases, with 15 bases sitting between them. CDR3 bases: TGTGCCAGCAGCCAAGAATGGGGGCCTTCTTCCGAGCAGTACTTC. Amino acids: CASSQEWGPSSEQYF.

The chain links TRBV7-2 to TRBJ1-1; 7 nucleotides agree with TRBD1. The ends lost 5 bases at V and 7 bases at J; junction bases unmatched: 7. Germline CDR1 is SGHTA and CDR2 is FQGNSA. The CDR3 spans 13 residues. CDR3 region: CASSLHRDSEAFF. As DNA, the CDR3 is TGTGCCAGCAGCCTCCATCGGGACAGTGAAGCTTTCTTT.

The chain joins TRBV18 to TRBJ1-3; D call uncertain. This CDR3 has 14 residues. V lost 5 bases and J 1 base, leaving 9 bases between the germline ends. Germline lookup yields CDR1 KGHSH and CDR2 LQKENI. The CDR3 sequence: CASSSSGSGNTIYF. DNA for the CDR3: TGTGCCAGCTCAAGTAGCGGATCTGGAAACACCATATATTTT.

The chain carries TRBV11-1 and TRBJ1-1; no firm D call. Germline V gives CDR1 SGHAT, CDR2 FQDESV (reference sequence). The CDR3 is 13 residues long. V gave up 4 bases and J gave up 0 bases, with 6 bases separating them. The CDR3 is CASSSQLNTEAFF. For the CDR3, the DNA is TGTGCCAGCAGCTCCCAATTGAACACTGAAGCTTTCTTT.

J is TRBJ1-2 and V is TRBV6-5; possibly TRBD1 for D (5 bases). The germline gives CDR1 MNHEY, CDR2 SVGAGI. Trimming cost V 5 bases and J 4 bases, with 11 bases left between them. This CDR3 is 13 amino acids long. CDR3 in amino acids: CASSEVGGYGYTF. The CDR3 coding sequence is TGTGCCAGCAGTGAAGTGGGGGGCTATGGCTACACCTTC.

The chain has TRBV7-9 and TRBJ1-1; the D gene is possibly TRBD1 (6 bases). Germline V lookup: CDR1 SEHNR, CDR2 FQNEAQ (reference sequence). This CDR3 has 14 amino acids. V was cut by 5 bases and J by 0 bases, with 10 bases left in between. CDR3 bases: TGTGCCAGCAGCCCCGGACAGTTGAACACTGAAGCTTTCTTT. It codes for CASSPGQLNTEAFF.

The chain couples TRBV7-2 to TRBJ2-1; tentatively, D is TRBD2 (6 bases). This CDR3 comprises 13 residues. Germline CDR1 and CDR2: SGHTA and FQGNSA. V shed 1 base and J shed 7 bases, with 8 bases lying between them. Here the CDR3 reads CASSLEEGNEQFF. The CDR3 nucleotides are TGTGCCAGCAGCTTAGAGGAGGGTAATGAGCAGTTCTTC.

The V gene is TRBV19, the J gene TRBJ2-7; 8 bases match TRBD1. V gave up 3 bases and J gave up 4 bases; unmatched junction bases: 5. This CDR3 has 14 amino acids. Germline V gene sequence: CDR1 LNHDA, CDR2 SQIVND (reference sequence). The CDR3 loop reads CASSIGRGQYEQYF. The CDR3, as DNA: TGTGCCAGTAGTATCGGCAGGGGGCAATACGAGCAGTACTTC.

The gene calls are TRBV5-1 and TRBJ2-1, with TRBD1 as a possible D gene (5 bases). Trimming left V 3 bases short and J 9 bases short, with 16 bases between. The CDR3 runs 14 residues. In germline, CDR1 is SGHRS, CDR2 YFSETQ. Here the CDR3 reads CASSSGQGGGEQFF. In nucleotides, the CDR3 is TGCGCCAGCAGCTCAGGCCAGGGCGGCGGTGAGCAGTTCTTC.

The chain recombines TRBV10-3 with TRBJ2-2, with 8 nucleotides matching TRBD2. The trim removed 11 bases at V and 7 bases at J, leaving 12 bases unmatched. The CDR3 contains 14 residues. Germline CDR1 reads ENHRY; CDR2 reads SYGVKD. The CDR3 DNA sequence: TGTGCCGTAATGAGCGGGGGCGAGCACGGGGAGCTGTTTTTT. It specifies CAVMSGGEHGELFF.

This clone appeared a few times. The chain employs TRBV6-1 and TRBJ2-7; TRBD1 might be the D (6 bases). Germline lookup yields CDR1 MNHNS and CDR2 SASEGT. V dropped 2 bases and J dropped 4 bases, with 12 bases sitting between them. The length of the CDR3 is 14 residues. This chain's CDR3 is CASSERFTGYEQYF. CDR3 DNA: TGTGCCAGCAGTGAAAGGTTTACAGGGTACGAGCAGTACTTC.

The CDR3 DNA reads as TGCGCCAGCAGCCAAGGTCAGGGGGCGGAAACTGAAGCTTTCTTT. This translates into CASSQGQGAETEAFF. The chain couples TRBV4-1 to TRBJ1-1; 8 bases match TRBD1. Germline V gene lookup returns CDR1 MGHRA and CDR2 YSYEKL. The CDR3 extends over 15 amino acids. Unmatched junction bases numbered 6, after V lost 1 base and J lost 5 bases.